Here is one T cell receptor (beta chain) with its context. Its specificity is not known. For the second PCR, which ran for roughly 7 to 11 cycles, a sample-barcoded 5' primer and a J-beta primer mix were used. A template-switch adaptor with 12 random nucleotides tagged each cDNA molecule. CDR3-containing paired-end reads numbered at least 3 million in each sample. In TCRdb, the 5' RACE reads were re-called with MiXCR into one record per CDR3 protein. The sample holds roughly 830,000 distinct CDR3 sequences, 55% to 65% seen once. The CDR3 extends over 18 amino acids. CDR1 is MDHEN, CDR2 SYDVKM, per germline. Deletions cut 2 bases from V and 4 bases from J, with 18 bases between. This entry is derived from a study of blood T cells in healthy people across ages. Study-level findings and limits: Naive CD4+ cell counts and diversity both ran higher in long-lived than in aged donors.

Sequencing input: blood. This receptor was taken from a man between 25 and 39 years old in good health. The V gene is TRBV28, the J gene TRBJ2-6; D is perhaps TRBD1 (7 bases). The CDR3 is CASSLIRGRGAGANVLTF. The DNA of the CDR3 is TGTGCCAGCAGTTTAATTCGTGGCAGGGGGGCCGGGGCCAACGTCCTGACTTTC.